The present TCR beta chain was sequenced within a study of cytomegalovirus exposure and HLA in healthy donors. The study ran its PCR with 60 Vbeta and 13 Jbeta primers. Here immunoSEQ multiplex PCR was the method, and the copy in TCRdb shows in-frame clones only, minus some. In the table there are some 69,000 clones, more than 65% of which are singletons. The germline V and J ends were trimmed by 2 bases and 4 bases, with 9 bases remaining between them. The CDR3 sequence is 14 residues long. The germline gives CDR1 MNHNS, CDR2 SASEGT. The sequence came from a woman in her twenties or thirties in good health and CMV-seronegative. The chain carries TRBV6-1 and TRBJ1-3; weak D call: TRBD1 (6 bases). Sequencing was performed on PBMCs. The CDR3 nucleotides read TGTGCCAGCAGTGAAAACAGGGCGGGAAACACCATATATTTT. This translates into CASSENRAGNTIYF.